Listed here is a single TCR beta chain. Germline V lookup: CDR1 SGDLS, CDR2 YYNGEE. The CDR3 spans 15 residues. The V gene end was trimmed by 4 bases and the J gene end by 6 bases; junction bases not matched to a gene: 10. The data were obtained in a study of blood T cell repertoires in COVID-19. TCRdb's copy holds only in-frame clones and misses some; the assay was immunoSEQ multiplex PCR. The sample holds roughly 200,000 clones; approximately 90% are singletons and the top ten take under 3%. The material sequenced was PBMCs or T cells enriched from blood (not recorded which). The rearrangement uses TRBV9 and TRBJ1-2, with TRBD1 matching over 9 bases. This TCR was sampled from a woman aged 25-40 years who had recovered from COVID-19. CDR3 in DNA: TGTGCCAGCAGCACCCGGAACAGGGGGCCGGATGGCTACACCTTC. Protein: CASSTRNRGPDGYTF.